This TCR beta chain derives from a study of T-cell reconstitution after alpha-beta-depleted transplantation in children listed by TCRdb under 2016. Study-wide context: T-cell immune reconstitution after TCRalphabeta/CD19-depleted allogeneic hematopoietic cell transplantation in children was quantitatively tracked in the study by means of TCR repertoire profiling.

Receptor amplification or capture employed PCR. Sequencing used an Illumina HiSeq 2500. TCR libraries were prepared with molecular barcoding, using unique molecular identifiers to normalize TCRbeta repertoire quantification. TCRdb reprocessed the public reads (quality trimming at Q25 with fastp, clone calling with MiXCR) and kept in-frame beta chains. Rows matching on CDR3 protein sequence are summarized as one entry with the most common DNA and genes. The table for this sample lists 550,000 to 600,000 distinct CDR3 sequences; roughly 24% of them were counted only once. The ten largest clones take up less than 15% of the sample. Points the paper makes about the study in general: In some patients, high TCRbeta diversity at day 60 was attributed to recipient T cells and intrathymic progenitors that had survived conditioning. Hyperexpanded clone frequencies declined over subsequent months; after one year, T-cell counts and TCRbeta diversity were mostly attributed to newly produced T cells. The apparently early recovery of alphabetaT-cell counts about two months after transplant reportedly depended on only several hundred rapidly expanded clones that came from non-depleted graft cells.

As to this clonotype: Its antigen is not yet known. An end of the junction differs from the germline gene, which may be a read error.

The sample's treatment or condition label, decoded: allogeneic hematopoietic cell transplantation with graft depleted of TCRalphabeta T cells and CD19 B cells. Transplant recipients were children who received TCRalphabeta/CD19-depleted allogeneic hematopoietic cell grafts. The CDR3 goes from the cysteine to the phenylalanine over 16 residues. Only the CDR3 portion is preserved as DNA: 48 bases, with reading frame beginning at the first base. In the germline V gene, CDR1 corresponds to KGHDR and CDR2 to SFDVKD. Sequences were derived from PBMCs, mostly from graft donor cells, sampled 360 days after TCRalphabeta/CD19-depleted stem cell transplant. The receptor comes from a boy under three years old who had a stem cell transplant for acute myeloid leukemia, so the T cells may come from the graft donor. The rearrangement joined TRBV24-1 to TRBJ2-3; 14 central nucleotides agree with TRBD2. This receptor has the CDR3 CAASKTSGGAGDTQYF. The DNA sequence is given as TGTGCCGCCAGTAAGACTAGCGGGGGGGCAGGAGATACGCAGTATTTT.